The 31 T cell receptor beta chains given below trace back to one sample, sequenced in a study of PD-1 blockade in classical Hodgkin lymphoma. Some clones are missing from TCRdb's copy, which holds only in-frame ones; the method was immunoSEQ multiplex PCR. The table has 30,000 to 40,000 clones, around 89% seen once. Time point given: newly diagnosed, previously untreated cHL patient sample. The authors purified CD4+ T cells from thawed PBMCs by magnetic negative selection. The sequencing input was CD4+ T cells from blood. Receptors were obtained from a human donor with classical Hodgkin lymphoma.

The chain uses TRBV5-1 and TRBJ1-2, with 7 bases fitting TRBD1. The CDR3 is 14 residues long. Germline V gene data show CDR1 as SGHRS and CDR2 as YFSETQ. Trimming took 2 bases from V and 6 from J; bases not matched to a gene: 7. CDR3 in amino acids: CASSFGDSGHGYTF. CDR3 coding DNA: TGCGCCAGCAGCTTTGGGGACAGCGGCCATGGCTACACCTTC.

The CDR3 reads CASSGQGGSNTEAFF. CDR3 coding DNA: TGTGCCAGCTCGGGACAGGGGGGATCGAACACTGAAGCTTTCTTT. The chain carries TRBV18 and TRBJ1-1; 11 positions agree with TRBD1. V dropped 6 bases and J dropped 1; count of bases not matched to a gene: 4. The CDR3 loop spans 15 amino acids. Germline CDR1 reads KGHSH; CDR2 reads LQKENI.

The chain is built from TRBV11-2 and TRBJ2-3, with 9 bases aligning to TRBD2. This CDR3 is built from 15 residues. Losses at the gene ends were 4 bases for V and 1 base for J; bases not matched to a gene: 3. Germline loops: CDR1 SGHAT, CDR2 FQNNGV. The CDR3 region is CASSSRGGGTDTQYF. CDR3 nucleotide sequence: TGTGCCAGCAGCTCGCGGGGGGGCGGCACAGATACGCAGTATTTT.

The chain uses TRBV7-9 and TRBJ1-1; no clear D. This CDR3 is 13 amino acids long. V lost 1 base to trimming and J lost 8 bases, with 11 bases between them. Germline values: CDR1 SEHNR, CDR2 FQNEAQ (reference sequence). The CDR3: CASSLGWGVEAFF. As DNA, the CDR3 is TGTGCCAGCAGCTTAGGGTGGGGTGTAGAAGCTTTCTTT.

The chain employs TRBV30 and TRBJ1-1; D remains ambiguous. V shed 5 bases and J shed 8 bases, with 12 bases lying between them. The germline CDR1 and CDR2 sequences are GTSNPN and SVGIG (reference sequence). The CDR3 spans 11 residues. CDR3 region: CAWADPREAFF. DNA of the CDR3: TGTGCCTGGGCGGACCCCCGGGAAGCTTTCTTT. Together with reference TRBV30 and TRBJ1-1, the CDR3 gives the full variable domain: SQTIHQWPATLVQPVGSPLSLECTVEGTSNPNLYWYRQAAGRGLQLLFYSVGIGQISSEVPQNLSASRPQDRQFILSSKKLLLSDSGFYLCAWADPREAFFGQGTRLTVV.

The V gene is TRBV7-2, the J gene TRBJ1-4; no firm D call. V was trimmed by 0 bases and J by 1 base, leaving 18 bases between them. The CDR3 has 19 residues. CDR1 SGHTA and CDR2 FQGNSA come from the germline V gene. Written as DNA, the CDR3 is TGTGCCAGCAGCTTAGCTGCCCATCTCCCTGGGGTAACTAATGAAAAACTGTTTTTT. This codes for CASSLAAHLPGVTNEKLFF. Full variable domain (rest looked up from reference TRBV7-2 and TRBJ1-4): GAGVSQSPSNKVTEKGKDVELRCDPISGHTALYWYRQSLGQGLEFLIYFQGNSAPDKSGLPSDRFSAERTGGSVSTLTIQRTQQEDSAVYLCASSLAAHLPGVTNEKLFFGSGTQLSVL.

This sequence joins TRBV6-5 and TRBJ2-3, with TRBD1 matching 8 bases. The CDR3 spans 14 residues. Losses at the gene ends were 6 bases for V and 3 bases for J; bases not matched to a gene: 5. Germline-derived CDR1 and CDR2 are MNHEY and SVGAGI. The CDR3 sequence is CASSLTGATDTQYF. The DNA for the CDR3 is TGTGCCAGCAGCCTGACAGGGGCAACAGATACGCAGTATTTT.

The chain links TRBV28 to TRBJ1-5; TRBD1 matches at 9 bases. The J segment lost 2 bases and the V segment lost 2 bases, leaving 4 bases of the junction unmatched. Germline-derived CDR1 and CDR2 are MDHEN and SYDVKM. The CDR3 is 16 amino acids. The CDR3: CASSLIRDRGNQPQHF. For the CDR3, the DNA is TGTGCCAGCAGTTTAATCCGGGACAGGGGCAATCAGCCCCAGCATTTT.

This sequence joins TRBV6-1 and TRBJ2-7, with D perhaps matching TRBD1 or TRBD2 (6 bases each). The CDR3 consists of 13 residues. Trimming stripped 8 bases from V and 4 bases from J, with 15 bases between. From germline, CDR1 is MNHNS and CDR2 SASEGT. This CDR3 is CASCAGQVYEQYF. The CDR3 DNA reads TGTGCCAGCTGTGCGGGACAAGTATACGAGCAGTACTTC.

The chain's CDR3 is CASSLASRGETQYF. The DNA of the CDR3 is TGCGCCAGCAGCTTGGCCTCGAGGGGAGAGACCCAGTACTTC. The chain joins TRBV5-1 to TRBJ2-5; D may match TRBD1 or TRBD2 (5 bases each). V was pared by 0 bases and J by 4 bases, with 10 bases between. Germline V gene lookup returns CDR1 SGHRS and CDR2 YFSETQ. CDR3 size: 14 residues.

CDR3 sequence reads: CATSSERGSYEQYF. The CDR3, as DNA: TGTGCCACCTCCTCCGAGCGGGGGTCCTACGAGCAGTACTTC. The chain carries TRBV2 and TRBJ2-7; 8 nucleotides match TRBD2. From germline, CDR1 is SNHLY and CDR2 FYNNEI. Unmatched junction bases numbered 9, after V lost 10 bases and J lost 1 base. The CDR3 is made up of 14 amino acids.

The sample holds one count of this clone. The genes are TRBV5-1 and TRBJ2-1, with D perhaps matching TRBD1 or TRBD2 (5 bases each). Germline V gives CDR1 SGHRS, CDR2 YFSETQ. The CDR3 contains 16 residues. Between the trimmed V and J ends, which lost 0 bases and 2 bases, there was a span of 12 bases. The chain's CDR3 is CASSLDGAFTYNEQFF. The CDR3 coding sequence is TGCGCCAGCAGCTTGGACGGGGCTTTCACCTACAATGAGCAGTTCTTC.

This chain connects TRBV19 to TRBJ2-1, with D hard to call. Germline loops: CDR1 LNHDA, CDR2 SQIVND (reference sequence). Trimming took 4 bases from V and 7 from J, leaving 11 bases between them. The CDR3 length is 13 residues. The CDR3: CASSTGKINEQFF. The DNA of the CDR3 is TGTGCCAGTAGTACAGGTAAAATAAATGAGCAGTTCTTC.

This chain uses TRBV6-1 with TRBJ2-5; TRBD2 aligns across 12 bases. Germline loops: CDR1 MNHNS, CDR2 SASEGT. V shed 2 bases, J shed 5 bases, and the junction held 6 bases outside the gene matches. This CDR3 region has 16 residues. The CDR3 DNA follows: TGTGCCAGCAGTGAAAGGCCTAGCGGGAGGGTGGAGACCCAGTACTTC. Protein: CASSERPSGRVETQYF.

The rearrangement uses TRBV6-6 and TRBJ1-1; tentative D call: TRBD1 (5 bases). Germline values: CDR1 MNHNY, CDR2 SVGAGI (reference sequence). This CDR3 contains 14 residues. V lost 2 bases to trimming and J lost 0 bases, with 7 bases between them. The CDR3 reads CASSYGQLNTEAFF. CDR3 DNA sequence: TGTGCCAGCAGTTACGGACAATTGAACACTGAAGCTTTCTTT.

This chain links TRBV12-5 with TRBJ2-1; 11 bases agree with TRBD2. V gave up 0 bases and J gave up 9 bases; unmatched junction bases: 4. This CDR3 is built from 15 residues. Germline V gene sequence: CDR1 LGHNT, CDR2 FRNRAP. In DNA form, the CDR3 reads TGTGCTAGTGGTTTGGTTAGCGGGAGGGCCCTTGAGCAGTTCTTC. This sequence encodes CASGLVSGRALEQFF.

On this clone itself: The missing conserved phenylalanine or tryptophan at the end of this CDR3 makes a read error likely. This chain uses TRBV5-5 with TRBJ1-1; weak D call: TRBD1 (5 bases). Trimming removed 1 base from V and 2 bases from J, with 6 bases in between. The germline V gene has CDR1 SGHKS and CDR2 YYEKEE (reference sequence). The CDR3 sequence is 13 residues long. The CDR3 here is CASSLTGNTEAFS. The CDR3 coding sequence is TGTGCCAGCAGCTTGACAGGAAACACTGAAGCTTTCTCT.

This chain connects TRBV6-1 to TRBJ2-2; D is unclear. V was cut by 7 bases and J by 4 bases, with 13 bases left in between. Germline V gene data show CDR1 as MNHNS and CDR2 as SASEGT. The CDR3 has 14 amino acids. The CDR3 reads CASKKGETTGELFF. CDR3 nucleotide sequence: TGTGCCAGCAAAAAGGGTGAGACCACCGGGGAGCTGTTTTTT.

This sequence joins TRBV21-1 and TRBJ2-7; no DNA check was done on the table's D call, TRBD2. TRBV21-1 is annotated as a pseudogene. The CDR3 is made up of 15 amino acids. The CDR3 spells CASSKVRYRDYEQYF. Written as DNA, the CDR3 is TGTGCCAGCAGCAAAGTCCGCTACCGGGACTACGAGCAGTACTTC.

V gene TRBV10-3 combines with J gene TRBJ1-2, with TRBD1 as a possible D gene (6 bases). Germline-derived CDR1 and CDR2 are ENHRY and SYGVKD. This CDR3 comprises 15 residues. Trimming took 2 bases from V and 4 from J, leaving 14 bases between them. CDR3 residues: CAISEEKSGAYGYTF. The CDR3 DNA reads as TGTGCCATCAGTGAGGAAAAGTCAGGGGCCTATGGCTACACCTTC.

The chain is built from TRBV19 and TRBJ1-5, with no clear D. The CDR3 loop spans 16 amino acids. V was shortened by 3 bases and J by 4 bases, with 16 bases between the two germline ends. Germline lookup yields CDR1 LNHDA and CDR2 SQIVND (reference sequence). CDR3 bases: TGTGCCAGTAGTATGATCGTCGGGGTAGGGAATCAGCCCCAGCATTTT. Residues: CASSMIVGVGNQPQHF.

This clone showed up just once. This chain joins TRBV6-1 and TRBJ1-1; no clear D gene. With 1 base removed from V and 6 bases from J, the gap between germline ends came to 12 bases. The length of the CDR3 is 14 residues. Germline V gives CDR1 MNHNS, CDR2 SASEGT. Written as DNA, the CDR3 is TGTGCCAGCAGTGAAGAAATTTCATGGTCTGAAGCTTTCTTT. It codes for CASSEEISWSEAFF.

This clone was observed a handful of times. The rearrangement links TRBV5-6 to TRBJ1-6; D remains ambiguous. V gave up 0 bases and J gave up 7 bases, with 11 bases separating them. The CDR3 is 15 amino acids. Germline V gene lookup returns CDR1 SGHDT and CDR2 YYEEEE. This chain's CDR3 is CASSLGGIGNSPLHF. The CDR3, as DNA: TGTGCCAGCAGCTTGGGGGGTATAGGAAATTCACCCCTCCACTTT.

This chain connects TRBV2 to TRBJ2-2; unclear D gene. V lost 6 bases to trimming and J lost 5 bases, with 10 bases between them. The CDR3 contains 13 residues. CDR1 is SNHLY and CDR2 is FYNNEI in the germline V gene. The CDR3 nucleotides read TGTGCCAGCAGGGAACCTTTGACCGGGGAGCTGTTTTTT. Translation: CASREPLTGELFF.

The chain is built from TRBV9 and TRBJ1-2; 8 bases line up with TRBD1. The CDR3 spans 14 residues. The trim removed 3 bases at V and 7 bases at J, leaving 8 bases unmatched. Germline V gives CDR1 SGDLS, CDR2 YYNGEE. CDR3 region: CASSASDRVTGYTF. In nucleotides, the CDR3 is TGTGCCAGCAGCGCCTCGGACAGGGTGACTGGCTACACCTTC.

The chain is built from TRBV7-2 and TRBJ1-6; weak D call: TRBD1 (5 bases). There are 15 residues in the CDR3. Germline CDR1 reads SGHTA; CDR2 reads FQGNSA. Trimming removed 4 bases at V and 8 bases at J, with 15 bases between. In nucleotides, the CDR3 is TGTGCCAGCAGCTCGCGGGACCTTGACGATTCACCCCTCCACTTT. Translated, it gives CASSSRDLDDSPLHF.

This clone was detected a few times. This chain links TRBV4-1 with TRBJ1-6; possibly TRBD1 for D (6 bases). The CDR3 runs 14 residues. V gave up 4 bases and J gave up 5 bases, with 9 bases separating them. The V gene's germline CDR1 is MGHRA and CDR2 YSYEKL. This CDR3 is CASSLAGDNSPLHF. In DNA form, the CDR3 reads TGCGCCAGCAGCCTGGCAGGGGATAATTCACCCCTCCACTTT.

The chain recombines TRBV6-6 with TRBJ1-2, with 8 nucleotides matching TRBD1. CDR1 and CDR2 from the germline V gene are MNHNY and SVGAGI (reference sequence). The CDR3 consists of 13 residues. Trimming removed 0 bases from V and 7 bases from J; junction bases left unmatched: 1. The CDR3 nucleotides read TGTGCCAGCAGTTACTCCACAGGGGGTGGCTACACCTTC. Its protein is CASSYSTGGGYTF.

The chain uses TRBV5-6 and TRBJ1-2, with a tentative D call TRBD1 (5 bases). The germline V gene has CDR1 SGHDT and CDR2 YYEEEE. The CDR3 totals 17 residues. V gave up 1 base and J gave up 8 bases, with 24 bases separating them. CDR3 nucleotide sequence: TGTGCCAGCAGCTTGTATGGCATCGGGGCCCCATCGGCCGGCTACACCTTC. This sequence encodes CASSLYGIGAPSAGYTF.

The V call is TRBV18, the J call TRBJ2-7, with unresolved D. V was trimmed by 4 bases and J by 2 bases, leaving 9 bases between them. CDR1 and CDR2 from the germline V gene are KGHSH and LQKENI. This CDR3 has 13 residues. The CDR3 sequence: CASSRAPTYEQYF. CDR3 coding DNA: TGTGCCAGCTCACGAGCTCCAACCTACGAGCAGTACTTC.

The chain couples TRBV4-1 to TRBJ1-2, with D tentatively TRBD1 (5 bases). The germline V gene has CDR1 MGHRA and CDR2 YSYEKL. V was pared by 4 bases and J by 5 bases, with 11 bases between. The CDR3 covers 13 residues. Here the CDR3 reads CASSPQGDYGYTF. DNA of the CDR3: TGCGCCAGCAGCCCCCAGGGAGATTATGGCTACACCTTC.